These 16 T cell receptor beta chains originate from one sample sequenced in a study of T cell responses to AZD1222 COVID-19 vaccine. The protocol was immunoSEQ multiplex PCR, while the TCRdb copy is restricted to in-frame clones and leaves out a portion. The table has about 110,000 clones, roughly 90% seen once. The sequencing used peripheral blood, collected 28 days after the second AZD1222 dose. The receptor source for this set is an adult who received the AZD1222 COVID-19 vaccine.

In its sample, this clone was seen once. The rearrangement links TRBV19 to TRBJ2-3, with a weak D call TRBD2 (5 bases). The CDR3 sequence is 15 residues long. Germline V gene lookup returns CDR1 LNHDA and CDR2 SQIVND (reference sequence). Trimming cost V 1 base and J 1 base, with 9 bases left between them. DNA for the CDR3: TGTGCCAGTAGTATAGTTCCCGGGGGCACAGATACGCAGTATTTT. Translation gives CASSIVPGGTDTQYF.

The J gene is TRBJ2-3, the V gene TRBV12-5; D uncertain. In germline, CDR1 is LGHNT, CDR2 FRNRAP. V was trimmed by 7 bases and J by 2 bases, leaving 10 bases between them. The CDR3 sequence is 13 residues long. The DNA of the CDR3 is TGTGCTAGTGAACAGAGTAACACAGATACGCAGTATTTT. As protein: CASEQSNTDTQYF.

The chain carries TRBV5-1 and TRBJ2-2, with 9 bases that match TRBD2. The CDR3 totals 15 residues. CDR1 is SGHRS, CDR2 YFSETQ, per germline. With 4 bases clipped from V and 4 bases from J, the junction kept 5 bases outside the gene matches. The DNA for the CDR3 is TGCGCCAGCAGCATTAGCGGGGGCACCACCGGGGAGCTGTTTTTT. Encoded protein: CASSISGGTTGELFF.

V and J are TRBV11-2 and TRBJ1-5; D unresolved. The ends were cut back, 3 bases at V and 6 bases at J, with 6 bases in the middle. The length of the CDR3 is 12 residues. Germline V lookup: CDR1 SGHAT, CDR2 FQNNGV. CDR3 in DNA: TGTGCCAGCAGCTTTAACGGTCAGCCCCAGCATTTT. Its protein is CASSFNGQPQHF.

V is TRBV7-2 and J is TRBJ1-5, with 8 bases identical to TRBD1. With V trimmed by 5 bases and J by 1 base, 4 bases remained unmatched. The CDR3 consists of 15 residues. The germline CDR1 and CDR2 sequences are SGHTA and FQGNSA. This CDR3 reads CASSTGQASNQPQHF. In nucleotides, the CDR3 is TGTGCCAGCAGCACGGGACAGGCGAGCAATCAGCCCCAGCATTTT.

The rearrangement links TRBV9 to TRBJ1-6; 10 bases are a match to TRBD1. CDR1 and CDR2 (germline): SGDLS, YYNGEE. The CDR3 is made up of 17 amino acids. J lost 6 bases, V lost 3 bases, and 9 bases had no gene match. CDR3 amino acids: CASSDWDRGPTNSPLHF. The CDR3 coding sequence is TGTGCCAGCAGCGACTGGGACAGGGGCCCTACTAATTCACCCCTCCACTTT.

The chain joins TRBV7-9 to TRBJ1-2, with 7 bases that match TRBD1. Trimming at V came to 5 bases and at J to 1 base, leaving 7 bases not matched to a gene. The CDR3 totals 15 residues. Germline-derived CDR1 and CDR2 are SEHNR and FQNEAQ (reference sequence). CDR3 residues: CASSARDRNNYGYTF. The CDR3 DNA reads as TGTGCCAGCAGCGCGCGGGACAGAAATAACTATGGCTACACCTTC.

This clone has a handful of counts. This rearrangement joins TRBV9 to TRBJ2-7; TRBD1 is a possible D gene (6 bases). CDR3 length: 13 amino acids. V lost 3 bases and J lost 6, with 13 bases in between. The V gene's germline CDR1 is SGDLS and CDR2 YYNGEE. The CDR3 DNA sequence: TGTGCCAGCAGCGGACAGGTCGCGGGCGAGCAGTACTTC. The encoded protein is CASSGQVAGEQYF.

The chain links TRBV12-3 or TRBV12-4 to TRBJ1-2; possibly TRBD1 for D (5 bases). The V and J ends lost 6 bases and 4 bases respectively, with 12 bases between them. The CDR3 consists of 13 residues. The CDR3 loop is CASRPLQGYGYTF. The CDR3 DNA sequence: TGTGCCAGCAGACCCCTTCAGGGCTATGGCTACACCTTC.

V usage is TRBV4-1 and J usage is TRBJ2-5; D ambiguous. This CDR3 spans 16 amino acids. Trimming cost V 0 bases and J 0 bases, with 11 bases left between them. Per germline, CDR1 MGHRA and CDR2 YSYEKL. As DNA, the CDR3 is TGCGCCAGCAGCCAAGATCCGCCACCGTACCAAGAGACCCAGTACTTC. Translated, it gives CASSQDPPPYQETQYF.

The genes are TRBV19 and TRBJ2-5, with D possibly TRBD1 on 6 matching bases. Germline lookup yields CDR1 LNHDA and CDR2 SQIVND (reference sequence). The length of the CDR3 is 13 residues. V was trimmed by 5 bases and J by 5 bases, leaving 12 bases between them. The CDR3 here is CASSYRAGETQYF. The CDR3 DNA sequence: TGTGCCAGTAGTTACAGGGCAGGGGAGACCCAGTACTTC. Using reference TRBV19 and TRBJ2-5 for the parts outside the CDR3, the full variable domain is DGGITQSPKYLFRKEGQNVTLSCEQNLNHDAMYWYRQDPGQGLRLIYYSQIVNDFQKGDIAEGYSVSREKKESFPLTVTSAQKNPTAFYLCASSYRAGETQYFGPGTRLLVL.

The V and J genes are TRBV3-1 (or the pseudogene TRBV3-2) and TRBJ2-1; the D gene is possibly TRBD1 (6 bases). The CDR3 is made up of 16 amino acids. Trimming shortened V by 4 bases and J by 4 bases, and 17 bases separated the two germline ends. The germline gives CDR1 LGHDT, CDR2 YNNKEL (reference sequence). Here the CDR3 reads CASSPTGEKVYNEQFF. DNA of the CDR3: TGTGCCAGCAGCCCGACAGGAGAAAAAGTTTACAATGAGCAGTTCTTC.

The CDR3 region has the DNA TGTGCCAGCAGCCAAGGACAGGGGAAGTTAGCCGGGGAGCTGTTTTTT. It encodes CASSQGQGKLAGELFF. V is TRBV3-1 (or the pseudogene TRBV3-2) and J is TRBJ2-2; 8 nucleotides align to TRBD1. Germline V gene lookup returns CDR1 LGHDT and CDR2 YNNKEL (reference sequence). V dropped 1 base and J dropped 6; count of bases not matched to a gene: 7. This CDR3 is 16 amino acids long.

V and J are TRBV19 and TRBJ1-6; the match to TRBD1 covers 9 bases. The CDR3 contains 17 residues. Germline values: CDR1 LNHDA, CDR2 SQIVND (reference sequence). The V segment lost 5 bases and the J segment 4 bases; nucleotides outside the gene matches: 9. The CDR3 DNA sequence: TGTGCCAGTAGTGGCCCGGGACAGGGAAGTTATAATTCACCCCTCCACTTT. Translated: CASSGPGQGSYNSPLHF.

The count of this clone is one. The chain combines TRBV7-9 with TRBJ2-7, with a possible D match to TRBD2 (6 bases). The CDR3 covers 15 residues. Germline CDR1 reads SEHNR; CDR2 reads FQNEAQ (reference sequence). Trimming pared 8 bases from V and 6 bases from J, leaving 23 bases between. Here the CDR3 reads CASLHSTGEMGEQYF. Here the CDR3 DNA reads TGTGCCAGCCTACATTCGACGGGGGAGATGGGCGAGCAGTACTTC.

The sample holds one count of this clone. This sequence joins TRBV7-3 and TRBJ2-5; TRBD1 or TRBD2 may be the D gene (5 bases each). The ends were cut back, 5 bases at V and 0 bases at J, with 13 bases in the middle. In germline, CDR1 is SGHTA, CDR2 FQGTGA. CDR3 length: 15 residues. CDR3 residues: CASSPGPKYQETQYF. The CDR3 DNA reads TGTGCCAGCAGCCCGGGACCGAAGTACCAAGAGACCCAGTACTTC.